Listed below are T cell receptor beta chains from one sample, sequenced in a study of blood T cell repertoires in COVID-19. Assay used: immunoSEQ multiplex PCR; TCRdb lists only in-frame clones, some missing. The table has around 500,000 clones, about 85% seen once. The sample consisted of PBMCs or T cells enriched from blood (not recorded which). These receptors came from a woman between 55 and 75 years old who had recovered from COVID-19. Each CDR3 is given with its conserved first and last residue. The D gene is left open where the match is weak.

v_call,d_call,j_call,cdr3_aa
TRBV7-9,.,TRBJ2-7,CASSLQGNYEQYF
TRBV5-1,.,TRBJ1-4,CASSLVGGKDEKLFF
TRBV29-1,TRBD1,TRBJ1-1,CSVDTGQKAFF
TRBV7-9,.,TRBJ1-1,CASSLVSGGTEAFF
TRBV5-1,.,TRBJ2-1,CASSLDKTRAYNEQFF
TRBV3-1/TRBV3-2,TRBD2,TRBJ2-2,CASSQAHPGTSGYTGELFF
TRBV5-4,TRBD1,TRBJ1-5,CASSTGTASNQPQHF
TRBV28,.,TRBJ1-4,CASTGGINEKLFF
TRBV3-1/TRBV3-2,TRBD1,TRBJ1-2,CASSQTGTGSRNGYTF
TRBV30,TRBD1,TRBJ1-2,CAWSPPDRGLNYGYTF
TRBV5-1,TRBD1,TRBJ2-1,CASSLRTGITNNEQFF